Given below is one T cell receptor beta chain in context. Its cognate antigen is unknown. From the 5' RACE reads, TCRdb called clonotypes with MiXCR, one entry per CDR3 protein. The sample records fewer than 350,000 distinct CDR3 sequences, 6.5% to 9.5% being singletons. V shed 0 bases and J shed 9 bases, with 3 bases lying between them. Looked up from germline, CDR1 is MDHEN and CDR2 is SYDVKM. The CDR3 contains 11 residues. These data come from a study of identical twins. General study findings and limits: Rather than following the same donors, the conclusions depended on cross-sectional statistical analysis.

These sequences were also reported in another study, on yellow fever vaccine responses in identical twins.

The clonotype comes from a woman aged 18-29 years in good health. The sample comprised memory (CD45RO+) T cells sorted from blood. The rearrangement joins TRBV28 to TRBJ2-1; D remains unclear. The CDR3 reads CASSLWREQFF. DNA for the CDR3: TGTGCCAGCAGTTTATGGCGTGAGCAGTTCTTC. Full variable domain (missing parts from reference TRBV28 and TRBJ2-1): DVKVTQSSRYLVKRTGEKVFLECVQDMDHENMFWYRQDPGLGLRLIYFSYDVKMKEKGDIPEGYSVSREKKERFSLILESASTNQTSMYLCASSLWREQFFGPGTRLTVL.